This TCR beta chain was documented in a study of blood T cell repertoires in COVID-19. About the research overall: Both acute and convalescent COVID-19 samples were obtained from the United States, Italy and Spain.

Study processing details: Reference gene primer amplification in the assay estimated nucleated cell counts. Measured with immunoSEQ multiplex PCR; TCRdb has only the in-frame clones, and not every one. The D gene and trimming were derived from the DNA, and the V and J assignments and clone size from that table. This sample yields some 230,000 clones, of which around 86% are seen a single time; 7% to 10% belongs to the top ten. Enrolled during active infection, Seattle patients were then followed longitudinally. The receptor was derived from an elderly woman with COVID-19, enrolled during active disease. The material sequenced was peripheral blood.

This CDR3 is CAWSDRETPLHF. The CDR3 coding sequence is TGTGCCTGGAGTGACAGGGAGACACCCCTCCACTTT. The rearrangement uses TRBV30 and TRBJ1-6; maybe TRBD1 (6 bases). V lost 1 base and J lost 11, with 9 bases in between. Germline-derived CDR1 and CDR2 are GTSNPN and SVGIG (reference sequence). CDR3 size: 12 residues.